The clone carrying this T cell receptor (beta chain) was recorded at least ten times. These data belong to a study of T cells in Graves' hyperthyroidism and ophthalmopathy. The V gene's germline CDR1 is SGHNT and CDR2 YENEEA. The V end was cut by 8 bases, the J end by 4 bases, with 15 bases between. There are 13 residues in the CDR3. RNA transcripts gave rise to amplified TCR beta CDR3 regions. A first-round RT-PCR of the TCR CDR3 used the HTBI primer set. Each CDR3 protein gets one entry after TCRdb re-called the multiplex PCR reads with MiXCR. Altogether about 560,000 distinct CDR3 sequences are present, roughly 17% being singletons, with the ten largest covering around 18%.

The specimen was blood. The clonotype comes from a woman aged 18-29 years with Graves' hyperthyroidism. The chain joins TRBV11-3 to TRBJ2-7; D perhaps matches TRBD1 (7 bases). The CDR3 region has the DNA TGTGCCAGCGCCAGGGGGGAATGGTACGAGCAGTACTTC. It encodes CASARGEWYEQYF.